This is a list of T cell receptor beta chains from one sample in a study of T-cell memory formation after mild COVID-19. Via MiXCR, TCRdb re-called the 5' RACE reads, giving one row per CDR3 protein. This table has roughly 450,000 distinct CDR3 sequences, 15% to 20% appearing once. The sequenced sample was PBMCs or a T cell subset sorted from them (not recorded which). Receptors were obtained from an adult woman who had mild COVID-19 (a few samples of this study predate the infection). Cell type and time point are not known. The CDR3 runs from the conserved cysteine through the conserved F or W. A D gene is named only where the DNA matches it firmly. Clone size appears in some rows only: once, few, many, or a class for an expanded clone.

TRBV30	-	-	11	TRBJ2-7	TGTGCCTGGAGCCCGGACGGAACACAGTACTTC	CAWSPDGTQYF
TRBV24-1	-	-	18	TRBJ2-6	TGTGCCACCAGTGATTCGCGACAGCCGCTCTCTGGGGCCAACGTCCTGACTTTC	CATSDSRQPLSGANVLTF
TRBV6-2/TRBV6-3	-	-	17	TRBJ1-5	TGTGCCAGCAGTTACCCAAGATATCAGGGAACCAATCAGCCCCAGCATTTT	CASSYPRYQGTNQPQHF
TRBV5-5	-	-	15	TRBJ1-6	TGTGCCAGCAGCTGGAGACTTTTCGGGGGATCACCCCTCCACTTT	CASSWRLFGGSPLHF
TRBV12-3/TRBV12-4	-	few	15	TRBJ2-7	TGTGCCAGCAGTACAAGGGACAATGGAGCCTACGAGCAGTACTTC	CASSTRDNGAYEQYF
TRBV6-6	-	few	13	TRBJ1-1	TGTGCCAGCCCTAGGGGGGCGAACACTGAAGCTTTCTTT	CASPRGANTEAFF
TRBV5-4	TRBD2	-	13	TRBJ2-1	TGTGCCAGCAGCTTGGGACTAGCGGATGAGCAGTTCTTC	CASSLGLADEQFF
TRBV20-1	TRBD1	few	14	TRBJ1-1	TGCAGTGCTAGAGATGGGCAGGGGGAAACTGAAGCTTTCTTT	CSARDGQGETEAFF
TRBV11-2	TRBD2	few	14	TRBJ2-5	TGTGCCAGCAGCCACGGGACTAGCTTAGAGACCCAGTACTTC	CASSHGTSLETQYF
TRBV18	-	-	14	TRBJ1-1	TGTGCCAGCTCACCCTACGTGGCGGATACTGAAGCTTTCTTT	CASSPYVADTEAFF
TRBV28	-	many	17	TRBJ1-5	TGTGCCAGCAGTTTCCGACTTTTGGACGAGAAGAATCAGCCCCAGCATTTT	CASSFRLLDEKNQPQHF
TRBV15	-	-	15	TRBJ1-6	TGTGCCACCAGCAGGGTGGCAGGTGATAATTCACCCCTCCACTTT	CATSRVAGDNSPLHF
TRBV6-5	-	-	14	TRBJ2-7	TGTGCCAGCATTGGAACTATAGCCCCCTACGAGCAGTACTTC	CASIGTIAPYEQYF
TRBV12-3/TRBV12-4	TRBD2	few	15	TRBJ2-3	TGTGCCAGCAGGCTTAGCGGGGGGGCCAGCGATACGCAGTATTTT	CASRLSGGASDTQYF
TRBV7-9	TRBD2	few	16	TRBJ2-1	TGTGCCAGCAGCTCAATAGCGGGAGGGCCGGACAATGAGCAGTTCTTC	CASSSIAGGPDNEQFF
TRBV20-1	-	-	13	TRBJ2-2	TGCAGTGCTTTTAGCGGGAACACCGGGGAGCTGTTTTTT	CSAFSGNTGELFF
TRBV5-1	-	few	16	TRBJ2-2	TGCGCCAGCAGCTTGGTTTCTGGGAGTAACACCGGGGAGCTGTTTTTT	CASSLVSGSNTGELFF
TRBV6-1	-	-	18	TRBJ2-3	TGTGCCAGCAGACCCCAGGGGCAGGCTATGGGGGGGGGCGATACGCAGTATTTT	CASRPQGQAMGGGDTQYF
TRBV7-2	-	few	15	TRBJ1-1	TGTGCCAGCAGCTTAGTTGGACAGTCCTACACTGAAGCTTTCTTT	CASSLVGQSYTEAFF
TRBV5-1	TRBD2	few	16	TRBJ2-5	TGCGCCAGCAGCTTGGCAGCGGGGGGGCTTCAAGAGACCCAGTACTTC	CASSLAAGGLQETQYF
TRBV18	TRBD1	few	16	TRBJ1-2	TGTGCCAGCTCTGCGACAGGGGACGAACCTTACTATGGCTACACCTTC	CASSATGDEPYYGYTF
TRBV4-1	-	few	15	TRBJ1-5	TGCGCCAGCAGCCAAGATGGGACCGGTTATCAGCCCCAGCATTTT	CASSQDGTGYQPQHF
TRBV12-3/TRBV12-4	-	few	12	TRBJ2-2	TGTGCCAGCACCGGGGGCACCGGGGAGCTGTTTTTT	CASTGGTGELFF
TRBV4-2	-	-	14	TRBJ1-2	TGTGCCAGCAGCCAAGCGGGGGGTGGTTATGGCTACACCTTC	CASSQAGGGYGYTF
TRBV20-1	TRBD2	-	16	TRBJ2-2	TGCAGTGCTGTGGGACTAGCGGGAGGCAACACCGGGGAGCTGTTTTTT	CSAVGLAGGNTGELFF
TRBV3-2	-	few	15	TRBJ2-3	TGTGCCAGCAGCCAAGGACAGGGCGGCTCAGATACGCAGTATTTT	CASSQGQGGSDTQYF
TRBV24-1	TRBD2	-	15	TRBJ2-7	TGTGCCACCAGTGACAAACTAGCGGGAGGCTACGAGCAGTACTTC	CATSDKLAGGYEQYF
TRBV11-3	-	-	16	TRBJ2-7	TGTGCCAGCAGCCTACCCTCGGGACCACTCTCCTACGAGCAGTACTTC	CASSLPSGPLSYEQYF
TRBV20-1	-	many	14	TRBJ1-2	TGCAGTCCCCCATCAGGACAGCACAACTATGGCTACACCTTC	CSPPSGQHNYGYTF
TRBV7-2	-	-	14	TRBJ2-1	TGTGCCAGCAGCCTAGGGAGCCTCGTCGATGAGCAGTTCTTC	CASSLGSLVDEQFF
TRBV5-6	TRBD1	-	15	TRBJ1-4	TGTGCCAGCAGCGGGGGGGACAGGTTTAATGAAAAACTGTTTTTT	CASSGGDRFNEKLFF
TRBV29-1	-	few	13	TRBJ2-7	TGCAGCGTTCCCTTGGGGCTCGCGGACGAGCAGTACTTC	CSVPLGLADEQYF
TRBV10-3	TRBD1	many	12	TRBJ2-7	TGTGCCACCACCGGGACAGGGGGCGAGCAGTACTTC	CATTGTGGEQYF
TRBV20-1	-	few	13	TRBJ1-5	TGCAGTGCTAGAGATGGGTTAAATCAGCCCCAGCATTTT	CSARDGLNQPQHF
TRBV4-2	TRBD1	few	15	TRBJ2-2	TGTGCCAGCAGCCACCGGGACAGGGGGACCGGGGAGCTGTTTTTT	CASSHRDRGTGELFF
TRBV5-1	-	-	16	TRBJ1-4	TGCGCCAGCAGCTTGACAGCAGTTACAACTAATGAAAAACTGTTTTTT	CASSLTAVTTNEKLFF
TRBV24-1	TRBD2	-	15	TRBJ2-1	TGTGCCACCAGTGAGGGGACTAGCGGGAATAATGAGCAGTTCTTC	CATSEGTSGNNEQFF
TRBV6-6	-	many	11	TRBJ1-1	TGTGCCAGCAGAGGGAACACTGAAGCTTTCTTT	CASRGNTEAFF
TRBV9	-	-	15	TRBJ1-2	TGTGCCAGCAGCGTAGGCCAGGGGCCTTCCTATGGCTACACCTTC	CASSVGQGPSYGYTF
TRBV10-3	-	-	15	TRBJ2-1	TGTGCCATCAGTGAGGCTTCGGGGGAGGTCGATGAGCAGTTCTTC	CAISEASGEVDEQFF
TRBV12-3/TRBV12-4	TRBD2	few	14	TRBJ2-1	TGTGCCAGCTCCAGCGGGAACACCTACAATGAGCAGTTCTTC	CASSSGNTYNEQFF
TRBV4-1	-	few	17	TRBJ2-7	TGCGCCAGCAGCCAAGATCCAGCAATTGGGGCCTTTTACGAGCAGTACTTC	CASSQDPAIGAFYEQYF
TRBV13	-	few	15	TRBJ1-3	TGTGCCAGCAGCTTAGGCAGGTTCTCTGGAAACACCATATATTTT	CASSLGRFSGNTIYF
TRBV5-1	-	many	14	TRBJ2-3	TGCGCCAGCAGCCCGAGTCCTAGCACAGATACGCAGTATTTT	CASSPSPSTDTQYF
TRBV6-2/TRBV6-3	-	-	17	TRBJ2-2	TGTGCCAGCAGCCCCGCTATTTTAGGAGGCAACACCGGGGAGCTGTTTTTT	CASSPAILGGNTGELFF
TRBV14	-	-	15	TRBJ1-1	TGTGCCAGCAGCCAAGATAATAAGGGGGTCACTGAAGCTTTCTTT	CASSQDNKGVTEAFF
TRBV9	TRBD2	-	15	TRBJ2-5	TGTGCCAGCAGCGTAGGGGGAGGGCCGGTCGAGACCCAGTACTTC	CASSVGGGPVETQYF
TRBV7-3	TRBD1	-	16	TRBJ2-2	TGTGCCAGCAGCTACGGGACAGGGGGGGACACCGGGGAGCTGTTTTTT	CASSYGTGGDTGELFF
TRBV6-6	TRBD1	few	14	TRBJ1-2	TGTGCCAGCAGGGGGACAGCCGACCCCTATGGCTACACCTTC	CASRGTADPYGYTF
TRBV14	-	-	16	TRBJ2-3	TGTGCCAGCAGTCACGACACCTCGAGCTTCACAGATACGCAGTATTTT	CASSHDTSSFTDTQYF
TRBV12-3/TRBV12-4	TRBD1	-	15	TRBJ2-2	TGTGCCAGCATAAGCGGGACAGGGGGACACGGGGAGCTGTTTTTT	CASISGTGGHGELFF
TRBV21-1	-	-	18	TRBJ1-1	TGTGCCAGCAGCCCCCCCGGCAGGGTACTACTCTCCAACACTGAAGCTTTCTTT	CASSPPGRVLLSNTEAFF
TRBV7-9	-	few	14	TRBJ2-7	TGTGCCAGCAGCTCATTATCCGGGAACTACGAGCAGTACTTC	CASSSLSGNYEQYF
TRBV7-9	-	-	12	TRBJ2-3	TGTGCCACCCGGGCCAAACCAGATACGCAGTATTTT	CATRAKPDTQYF
TRBV7-3	-	few	15	TRBJ2-2	TGTGCCAGCAGCTTAGTAGCGGAACGTTCCGGGGAGCTGTTTTTT	CASSLVAERSGELFF
TRBV21-1	-	-	14	TRBJ2-6	TGTGCCAGCAGCGTATGCTCTGGGGCCAACGTCCTGACTTTC	CASSVCSGANVLTF